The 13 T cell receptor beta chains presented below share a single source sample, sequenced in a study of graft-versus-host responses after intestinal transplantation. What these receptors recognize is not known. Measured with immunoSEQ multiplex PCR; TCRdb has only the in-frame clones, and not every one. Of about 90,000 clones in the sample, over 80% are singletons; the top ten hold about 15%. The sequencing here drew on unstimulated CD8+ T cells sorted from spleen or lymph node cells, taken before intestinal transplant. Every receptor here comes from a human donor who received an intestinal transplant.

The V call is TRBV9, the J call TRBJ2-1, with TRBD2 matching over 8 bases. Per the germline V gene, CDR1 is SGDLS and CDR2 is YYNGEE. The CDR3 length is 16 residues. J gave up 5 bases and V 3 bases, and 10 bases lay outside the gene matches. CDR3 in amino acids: CASSAPPGLADNEQFF. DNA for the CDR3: TGTGCCAGCAGCGCTCCCCCTGGACTAGCCGACAATGAGCAGTTCTTC. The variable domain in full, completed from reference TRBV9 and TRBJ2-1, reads DSGVTQTPKHLITATGQRVTLRCSPRSGDLSVYWYQQSLDQGLQFLIQYYNGEERAKGNILERFSAQQFPDLHSELNLSSLELGDSALYFCASSAPPGLADNEQFFGPGTRLTVL.

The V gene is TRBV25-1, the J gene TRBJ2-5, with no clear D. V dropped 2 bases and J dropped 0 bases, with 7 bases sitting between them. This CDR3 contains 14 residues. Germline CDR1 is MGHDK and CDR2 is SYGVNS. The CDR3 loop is CASSEGVDQETQYF. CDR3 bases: TGTGCCAGCAGTGAAGGTGTCGACCAAGAGACCCAGTACTTC.

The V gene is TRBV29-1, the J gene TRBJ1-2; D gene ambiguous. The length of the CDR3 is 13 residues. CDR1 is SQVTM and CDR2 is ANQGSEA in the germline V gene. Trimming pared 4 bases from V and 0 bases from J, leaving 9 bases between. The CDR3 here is CSVGAPANYGYTF. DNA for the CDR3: TGCAGCGTTGGGGCACCAGCTAACTATGGCTACACCTTC.

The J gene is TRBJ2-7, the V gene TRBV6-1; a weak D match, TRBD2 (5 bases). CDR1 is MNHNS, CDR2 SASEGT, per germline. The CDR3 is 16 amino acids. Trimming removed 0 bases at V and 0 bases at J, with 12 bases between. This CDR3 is CASSEARVASSYEQYF. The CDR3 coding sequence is TGTGCCAGCAGTGAAGCGCGAGTAGCGAGCTCCTACGAGCAGTACTTC.

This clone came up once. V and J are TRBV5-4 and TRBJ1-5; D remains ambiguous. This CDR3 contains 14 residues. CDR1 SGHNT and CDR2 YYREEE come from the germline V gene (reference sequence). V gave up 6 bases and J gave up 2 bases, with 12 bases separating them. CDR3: CASTLTSGNQPQHF. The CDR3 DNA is TGTGCCAGCACCCTGACATCGGGCAATCAGCCCCAGCATTTT.

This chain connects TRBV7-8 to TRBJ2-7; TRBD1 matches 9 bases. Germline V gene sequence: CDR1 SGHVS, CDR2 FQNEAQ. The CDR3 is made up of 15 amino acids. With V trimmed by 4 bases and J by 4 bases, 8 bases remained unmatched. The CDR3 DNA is TGTGCCAGCAGCTCGGGACAGGGATATACTTACGAGCAGTACTTC. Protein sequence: CASSSGQGYTYEQYF. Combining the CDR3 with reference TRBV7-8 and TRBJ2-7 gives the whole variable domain GAGVSQSPRYKVAKRGQDVALRCDPISGHVSLFWYQQALGQGPEFLTYFQNEAQLDKSGLPSDRFFAERPEGSVSTLKIQRTQQEDSAVYLCASSSGQGYTYEQYFGPGTRLTVT.

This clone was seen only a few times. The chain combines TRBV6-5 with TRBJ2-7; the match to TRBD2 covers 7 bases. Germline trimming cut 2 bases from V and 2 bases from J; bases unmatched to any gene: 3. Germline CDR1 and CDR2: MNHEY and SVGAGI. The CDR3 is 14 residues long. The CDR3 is CASSYGLAAYEQYF. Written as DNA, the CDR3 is TGTGCCAGCAGTTACGGGCTAGCGGCCTACGAGCAGTACTTC.

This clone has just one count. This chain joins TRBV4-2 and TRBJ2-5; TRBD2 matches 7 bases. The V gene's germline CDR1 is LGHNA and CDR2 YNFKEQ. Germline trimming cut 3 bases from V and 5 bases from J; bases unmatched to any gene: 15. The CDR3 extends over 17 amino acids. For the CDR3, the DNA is TGTGCCAGCAGCCACTATCTTGTAGGCAGGCGGGGGGAGACCCAGTACTTC. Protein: CASSHYLVGRRGETQYF.

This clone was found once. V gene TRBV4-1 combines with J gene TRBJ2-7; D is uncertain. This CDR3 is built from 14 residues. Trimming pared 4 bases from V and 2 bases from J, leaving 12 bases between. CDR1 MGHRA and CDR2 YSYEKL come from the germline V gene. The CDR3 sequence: CASSPQALAYEQYF. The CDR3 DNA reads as TGCGCCAGCAGCCCCCAGGCGTTGGCCTACGAGCAGTACTTC.

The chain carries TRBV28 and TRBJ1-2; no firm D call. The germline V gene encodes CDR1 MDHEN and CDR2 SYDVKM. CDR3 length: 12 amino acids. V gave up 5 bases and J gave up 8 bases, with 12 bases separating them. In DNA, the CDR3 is TGTGCCAGCAGTACACCCTCTTGGGGCTACACCTTC. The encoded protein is CASSTPSWGYTF.

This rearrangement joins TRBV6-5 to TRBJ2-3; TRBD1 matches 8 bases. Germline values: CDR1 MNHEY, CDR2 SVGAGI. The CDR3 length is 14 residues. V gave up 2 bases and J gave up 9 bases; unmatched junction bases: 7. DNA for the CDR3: TGTGCCAGCAGTTACGGAGGGCAGGGGGCAACGCAGTATTTT. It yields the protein CASSYGGQGATQYF.

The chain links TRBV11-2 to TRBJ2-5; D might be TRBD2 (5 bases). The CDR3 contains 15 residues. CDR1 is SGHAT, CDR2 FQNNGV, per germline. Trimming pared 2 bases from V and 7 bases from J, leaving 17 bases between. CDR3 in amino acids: CASSLFSDSWGTQYF. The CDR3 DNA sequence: TGTGCCAGCAGCTTATTTTCGGACTCCTGGGGGACCCAGTACTTC.

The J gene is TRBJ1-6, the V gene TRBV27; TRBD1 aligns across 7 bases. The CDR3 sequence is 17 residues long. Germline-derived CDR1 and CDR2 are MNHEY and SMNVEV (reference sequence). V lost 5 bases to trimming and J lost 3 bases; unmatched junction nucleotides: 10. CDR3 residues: CASSGPQGRVYNSPLHF. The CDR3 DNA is TGTGCCAGCAGTGGCCCACAGGGGAGAGTCTATAATTCACCCCTCCACTTT.